This TCR beta chain was recorded in a study of OX40 agonist ivuxolimab in advanced cancers. Across the whole study: There were three patients with partial responses, one having hepatocellular carcinoma and two cutaneous melanoma. Study-level findings and limits: Nonresponders, in some cases, also had low normalized T-cell clonal expansion. The study found that CD8+ T cells averaged more expanded clones than CD4+.

Trimming stripped 5 bases from V and 1 base from J, with 15 bases between. This CDR3 comprises 15 residues. The germline V gene has CDR1 SGHVS and CDR2 FNYEAQ. This table comes from immunoSEQ multiplex PCR, and its TCRdb copy is limited to in-frame clones, with some not included. The data show about 83,000 clones, with approximately 84% seen just once and around 7.8% held by the top ten. With regard to this clone: Its matching antigen is unknown.

The source is an adult with an advanced solid tumor such as melanoma, head and neck, liver or kidney cancer. This specimen consisted of CD4+ or CD8+ T cells sorted from blood, obtained in a trial of the OX40 agonist ivuxolimab. V gene TRBV7-6 combines with J gene TRBJ2-7, with D tentatively TRBD1 (5 bases). The CDR3 reads CASSPQMDNSYEQYF. CDR3 sequence (DNA): TGTGCCAGCAGCCCACAGATGGACAATTCCTACGAGCAGTACTTC. The complete variable domain, with remaining parts taken from reference TRBV7-6 and TRBJ2-7, reads GAGVSQSPRYKVTKRGQDVALRCDPISGHVSLYWYRQALGQGPEFLTYFNYEAQQDKSGLPNDRFSAERPEGSISTLTIQRTEQRDSAMYRCASSPQMDNSYEQYFGPGTRLTVT.